This T cell receptor (beta chain) was captured in a study of shared clonotypes between healthy human individuals. Repertoires were generated with immunoSEQ multiplex PCR, while TCRdb's copy carries only in-frame clones and drops some. The table shows fewer than 1.4 million clones, with around three quarters occurring only once. Study-level findings and limits: The study sampled only blood, and tissue repertoires likely differ.

As for this clone: Its antigen is currently unknown.

This CDR3 contains 17 residues. The V gene's germline CDR1 is MDHEN and CDR2 SYDVKM. V lost 5 bases and J 3 bases, leaving 20 bases between the germline ends. The sequencing sample was made of memory CD4+ T cells from PBMCs. The subset here: CD45RA-negative fraction. This receptor was taken from a man aged 18 to 29 in good health. Some clones in this sample may be carry-over from other donors' samples. This chain links TRBV28 with TRBJ1-5; D is perhaps TRBD1 (5 bases). The CDR3 DNA sequence: TGTGCCAGCAGTCCTCCCCCGGGACGACAATCCAATCAGCCCCAGCATTTT. Translating gives CASSPPPGRQSNQPQHF.